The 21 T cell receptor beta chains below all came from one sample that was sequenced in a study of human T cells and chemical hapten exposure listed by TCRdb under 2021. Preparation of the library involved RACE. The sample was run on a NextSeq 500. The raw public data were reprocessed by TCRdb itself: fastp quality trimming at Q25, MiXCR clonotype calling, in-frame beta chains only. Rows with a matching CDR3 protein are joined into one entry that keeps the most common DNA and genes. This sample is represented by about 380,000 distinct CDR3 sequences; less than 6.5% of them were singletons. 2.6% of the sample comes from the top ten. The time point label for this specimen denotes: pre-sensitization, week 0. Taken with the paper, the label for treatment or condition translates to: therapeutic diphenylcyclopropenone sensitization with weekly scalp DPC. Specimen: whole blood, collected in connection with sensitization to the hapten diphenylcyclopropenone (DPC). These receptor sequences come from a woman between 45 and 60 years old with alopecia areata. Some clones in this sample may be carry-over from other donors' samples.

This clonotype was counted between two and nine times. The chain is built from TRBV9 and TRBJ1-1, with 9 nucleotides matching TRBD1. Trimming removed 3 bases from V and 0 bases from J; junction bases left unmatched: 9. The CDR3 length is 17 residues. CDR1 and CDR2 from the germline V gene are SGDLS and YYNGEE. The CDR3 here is CASSGGSTGGMNTEAFF. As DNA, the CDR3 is TGTGCCAGCAGCGGAGGGTCAACAGGGGGCATGAACACTGAAGCTTTCTTT. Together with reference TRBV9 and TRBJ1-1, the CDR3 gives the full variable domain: DSGVTQTPKHLITATGQRVTLRCSPRSGDLSVYWYQQSLDQGLQFLIQYYNGEERAKGNILERFSAQQFPDLHSELNLSSLELGDSALYFCASSGGSTGGMNTEAFFGQGTRLTVV.

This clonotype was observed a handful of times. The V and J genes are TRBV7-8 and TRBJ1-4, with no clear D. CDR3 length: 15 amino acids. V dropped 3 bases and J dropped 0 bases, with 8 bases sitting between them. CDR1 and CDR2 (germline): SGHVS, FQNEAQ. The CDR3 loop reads CASSFEPSTNEKLFF. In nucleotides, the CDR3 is TGTGCCAGCAGCTTCGAACCCTCAACTAATGAAAAACTGTTTTTT.

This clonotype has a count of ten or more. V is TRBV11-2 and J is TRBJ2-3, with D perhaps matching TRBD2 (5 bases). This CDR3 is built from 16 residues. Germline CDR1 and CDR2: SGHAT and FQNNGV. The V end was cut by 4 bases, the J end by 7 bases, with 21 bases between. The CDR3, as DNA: TGTGCCAGCAGCTCCACAACGAGCTCCCGAGGGAATACGCAGTATTTT. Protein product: CASSSTTSSRGNTQYF.

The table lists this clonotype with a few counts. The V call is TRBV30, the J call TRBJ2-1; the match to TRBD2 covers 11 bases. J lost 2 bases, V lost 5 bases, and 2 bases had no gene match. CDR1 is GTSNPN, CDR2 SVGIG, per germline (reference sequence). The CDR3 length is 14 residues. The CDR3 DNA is TGTGCCTGGGGGACTAGCGGAACCTACAATGAGCAGTTCTTC. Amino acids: CAWGTSGTYNEQFF.

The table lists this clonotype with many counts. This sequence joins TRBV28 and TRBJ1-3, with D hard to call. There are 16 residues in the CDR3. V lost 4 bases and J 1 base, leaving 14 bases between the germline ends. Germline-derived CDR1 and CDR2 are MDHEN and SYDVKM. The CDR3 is CASSSWTKGSGNTIYF. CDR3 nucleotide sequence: TGTGCCAGCAGTTCCTGGACTAAAGGATCTGGAAACACCATATATTTT.

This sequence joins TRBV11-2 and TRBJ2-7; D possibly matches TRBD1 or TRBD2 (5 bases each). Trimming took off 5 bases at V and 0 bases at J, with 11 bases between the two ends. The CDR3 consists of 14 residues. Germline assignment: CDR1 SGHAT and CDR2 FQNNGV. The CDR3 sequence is CASSPGPFSYEQYF. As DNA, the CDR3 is TGTGCCAGCAGCCCGGGACCGTTCTCCTACGAGCAGTACTTC.

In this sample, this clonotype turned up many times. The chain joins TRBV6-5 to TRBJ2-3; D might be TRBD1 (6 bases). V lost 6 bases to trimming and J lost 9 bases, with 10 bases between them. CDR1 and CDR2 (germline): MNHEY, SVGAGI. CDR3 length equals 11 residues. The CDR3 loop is CASRGAATQYF. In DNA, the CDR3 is TGTGCCAGCAGGGGGGCTGCCACGCAGTATTTT.

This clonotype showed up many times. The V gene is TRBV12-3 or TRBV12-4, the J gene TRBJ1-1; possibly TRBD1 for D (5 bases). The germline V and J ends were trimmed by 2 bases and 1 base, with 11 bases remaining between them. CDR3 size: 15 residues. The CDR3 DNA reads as TGTGCCAGCAGTTTAAGCGGGGGAAGGAACACTGAAGCTTTCTTT. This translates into CASSLSGGRNTEAFF.

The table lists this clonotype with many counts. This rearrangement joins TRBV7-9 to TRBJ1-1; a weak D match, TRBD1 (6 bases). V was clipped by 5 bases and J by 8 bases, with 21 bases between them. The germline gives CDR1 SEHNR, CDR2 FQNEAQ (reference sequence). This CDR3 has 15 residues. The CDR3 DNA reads TGTGCCAGCAGCCCCTGGGGACAAGGCCTGTTGGAAGCTTTCTTT. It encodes CASSPWGQGLLEAFF. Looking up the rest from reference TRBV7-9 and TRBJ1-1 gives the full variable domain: DTGVSQNPRHKITKRGQNVTFRCDPISEHNRLYWYRQTLGQGPEFLTYFQNEAQLEKSRLLSDRFSAERPKGSFSTLEIQRTEQGDSAMYLCASSPWGQGLLEAFFGQGTRLTVV.

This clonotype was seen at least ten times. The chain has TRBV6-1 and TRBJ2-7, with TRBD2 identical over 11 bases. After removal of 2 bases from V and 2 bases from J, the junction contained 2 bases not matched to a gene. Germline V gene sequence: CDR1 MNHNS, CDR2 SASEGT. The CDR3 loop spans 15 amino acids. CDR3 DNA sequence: TGTGCCAGCAGTGAACCTAGCGGGGGGCCCTACGAGCAGTACTTC. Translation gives CASSEPSGGPYEQYF.

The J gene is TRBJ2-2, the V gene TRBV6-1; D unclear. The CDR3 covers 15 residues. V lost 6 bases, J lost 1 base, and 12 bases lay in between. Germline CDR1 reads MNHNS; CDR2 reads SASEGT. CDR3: CASSPPAGNTGELFF. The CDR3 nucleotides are TGTGCCAGCAGCCCCCCGGCTGGGAACACCGGGGAGCTGTTTTTT.

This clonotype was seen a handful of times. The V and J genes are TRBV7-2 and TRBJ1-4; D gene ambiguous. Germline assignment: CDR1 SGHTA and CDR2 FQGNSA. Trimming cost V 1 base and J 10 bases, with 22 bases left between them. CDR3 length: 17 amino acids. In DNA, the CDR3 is TGTGCCAGCAGCTTAGTTAACGGGGATTCGATTTTGGGAAAACTGTTTTTT. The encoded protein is CASSLVNGDSILGKLFF. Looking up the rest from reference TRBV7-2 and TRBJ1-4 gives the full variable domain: GAGVSQSPSNKVTEKGKDVELRCDPISGHTALYWYRQSLGQGLEFLIYFQGNSAPDKSGLPSDRFSAERTGGSVSTLTIQRTQQEDSAVYLCASSLVNGDSILGKLFFGSGTQLSVL.

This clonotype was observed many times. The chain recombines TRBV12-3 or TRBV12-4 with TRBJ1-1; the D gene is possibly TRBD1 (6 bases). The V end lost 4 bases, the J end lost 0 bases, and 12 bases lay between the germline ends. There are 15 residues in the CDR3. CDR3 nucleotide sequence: TGTGCCAGCAGTTCGTGGACAGTCATGAACACTGAAGCTTTCTTT. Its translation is CASSSWTVMNTEAFF.

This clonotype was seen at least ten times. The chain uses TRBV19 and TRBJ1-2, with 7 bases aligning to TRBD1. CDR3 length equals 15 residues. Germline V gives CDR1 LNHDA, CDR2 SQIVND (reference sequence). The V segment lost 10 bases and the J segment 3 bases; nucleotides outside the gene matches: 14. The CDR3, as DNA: TGTGCCACCACAAAAGGAGGGGGCGATTACTATGGCTACACCTTC. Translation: CATTKGGGDYYGYTF.

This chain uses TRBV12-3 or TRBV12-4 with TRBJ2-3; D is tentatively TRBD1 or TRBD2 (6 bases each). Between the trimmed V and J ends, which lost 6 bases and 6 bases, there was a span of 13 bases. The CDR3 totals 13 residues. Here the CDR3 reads CASRLTGTDTQYF. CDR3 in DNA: TGTGCCAGCAGACTTACAGGGACTGATACGCAGTATTTT.

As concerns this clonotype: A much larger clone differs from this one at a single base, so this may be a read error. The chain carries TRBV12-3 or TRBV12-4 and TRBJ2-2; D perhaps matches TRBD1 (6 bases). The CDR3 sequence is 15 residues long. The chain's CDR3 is CASGLRTANTRELFF. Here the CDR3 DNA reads TGTGCCAGCGGCCTGAGGACAGCGAACACCAGGGAGCTGTTTTTT.

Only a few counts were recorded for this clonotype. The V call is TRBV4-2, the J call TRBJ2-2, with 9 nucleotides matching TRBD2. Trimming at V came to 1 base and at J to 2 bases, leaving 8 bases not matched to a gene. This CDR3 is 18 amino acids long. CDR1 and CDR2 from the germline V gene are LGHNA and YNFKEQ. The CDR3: CASSQVGSGGYNTGELFF. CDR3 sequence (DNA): TGTGCCAGCAGCCAAGTAGGTAGCGGGGGCTACAACACCGGGGAGCTGTTTTTT.

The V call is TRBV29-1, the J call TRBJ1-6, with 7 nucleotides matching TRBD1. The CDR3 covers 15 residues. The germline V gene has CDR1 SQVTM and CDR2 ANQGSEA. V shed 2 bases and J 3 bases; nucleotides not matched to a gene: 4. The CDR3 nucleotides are TGCAGCGTTGAACACCGGGACAGCTATAATTCACCCCTCCACTTT. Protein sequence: CSVEHRDSYNSPLHF.

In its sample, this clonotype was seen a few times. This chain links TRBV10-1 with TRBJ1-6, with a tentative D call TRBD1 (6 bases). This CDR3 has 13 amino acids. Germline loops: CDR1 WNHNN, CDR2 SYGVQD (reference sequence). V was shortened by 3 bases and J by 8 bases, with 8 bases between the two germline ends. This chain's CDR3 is CASSENRDSPLHF. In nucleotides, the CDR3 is TGCGCCAGCAGTGAAAACAGGGATTCACCCCTCCACTTT.

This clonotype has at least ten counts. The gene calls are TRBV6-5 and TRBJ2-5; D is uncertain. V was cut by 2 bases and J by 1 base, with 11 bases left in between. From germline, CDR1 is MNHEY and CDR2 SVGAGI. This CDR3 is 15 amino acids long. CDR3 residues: CASSYTDTPQETQYF. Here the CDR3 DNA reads TGTGCCAGCAGTTACACTGACACCCCCCAAGAGACCCAGTACTTC.

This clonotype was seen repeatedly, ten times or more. The CDR3 DNA reads as TGTGCCAGTTTTAGCTCCTATAATTCACCCCTCCACTTT. Its translation: CASFSSYNSPLHF. This chain links TRBV27 with TRBJ1-6; D gene uncertain. CDR3 length equals 13 residues. Looked up from germline, CDR1 is MNHEY and CDR2 is SMNVEV (reference sequence). Deletions cut 9 bases from V and 0 bases from J, with 6 bases between.